The 10 T cell receptor beta chains below all came from one sample that was sequenced in a study of early T cells in non-severe SARS-CoV-2 infection. Each CDR3 protein is one row after TCRdb ran MiXCR on the 5' RACE reads. The sample lists 70,000 or so distinct CDR3 sequences; about an eighth were seen once. Material for sequencing was whole blood. These receptor sequences come from an adult who was a healthcare worker with PCR-confirmed SARS-CoV-2 infection or an uninfected control (not recorded which).

This clonotype occurred a few times. The chain joins TRBV2 to TRBJ1-5; a weak D match, TRBD1 (5 bases). The V gene lost 7 bases and the J gene lost 7 bases, with 11 bases spanning the gap. The CDR3 has 12 residues. CDR1 and CDR2 from the germline V gene are SNHLY and FYNNEI. The CDR3 reads CASTPGAQPQHF. For the CDR3, the DNA is TGTGCCAGCACACCCGGGGCACAGCCCCAGCATTTT.

The rearrangement joins TRBV6-2 or TRBV6-3 to TRBJ2-2; 8 bases align to TRBD1. This CDR3 is 15 amino acids long. V lost 4 bases and J lost 5; bases outside the gene matches: 6. Germline V lookup: CDR1 MNHEY, CDR2 SVGEGT. In nucleotides, the CDR3 is TGTGCCAGCAGTTGGGGACAGGTGATAACCGGGGAGCTGTTTTTT. It encodes CASSWGQVITGELFF.

This clonotype was seen repeatedly, ten times or more. The gene calls are TRBV18 and TRBJ1-5; D is ambiguous. The CDR3 extends over 13 amino acids. Germline CDR1 reads KGHSH; CDR2 reads LQKENI. Trimming removed 8 bases at V and 6 bases at J, with 14 bases between. CDR3 amino acids: CASAPREAQPQHF. CDR3 nucleotide sequence: TGTGCCAGCGCTCCAAGGGAGGCTCAGCCCCAGCATTTT.

This clonotype occurred many times. The rearrangement joins TRBV11-2 to TRBJ2-6; D may match TRBD1 or TRBD2 (6 bases each). The CDR3 contains 16 residues. Germline CDR1 is SGHAT and CDR2 is FQNNGV. The germline V and J ends were trimmed by 3 bases and 1 base, with 10 bases remaining between them. In DNA, the CDR3 is TGTGCCAGCAGCTTGGAGGGGGGTTCTGGGGCCAACGTCCTGACTTTC. It yields the protein CASSLEGGSGANVLTF.

This clonotype was seen many times. V is TRBV6-5 and J is TRBJ1-2; maybe TRBD1 (6 bases). The length of the CDR3 is 14 residues. Trimming pared 5 bases from V and 1 base from J, leaving 11 bases between. Germline V gene data show CDR1 as MNHEY and CDR2 as SVGAGI. CDR3 residues: CASSAVQGNYGYTF. The DNA for the CDR3 is TGTGCCAGCAGTGCCGTACAGGGTAACTATGGCTACACCTTC.

This clonotype was counted many times. The genes are TRBV3-1 and TRBJ2-7; D tentatively fits TRBD1 or TRBD2 (5 bases each). Trimming removed 8 bases from V and 3 bases from J, with 8 bases in between. The CDR3 is 11 residues long. In germline, CDR1 is LGHDT, CDR2 YNNKEL (reference sequence). CDR3 in DNA: TGTGCCAGCGGGGGAGTCTACGAGCAGTACTTC. Its protein is CASGGVYEQYF.

This clonotype was seen a handful of times. The genes are TRBV30 and TRBJ2-7, with D hard to call. V lost 4 bases, J lost 7 bases, and 20 bases lay in between. Germline values: CDR1 GTSNPN, CDR2 SVGIG (reference sequence). This CDR3 contains 14 residues. In DNA form, the CDR3 reads TGTGCCTGGAACGGGCAGCTTACCGGTGGTGAGCAGTACTTC. It yields the protein CAWNGQLTGGEQYF.

The CDR3 sequence: CSARETGLFNYGYTF. Here the CDR3 DNA reads TGCAGCGCCCGCGAGACAGGACTCTTCAACTATGGCTACACCTTC. The rearrangement uses TRBV29-1 and TRBJ1-2, with D perhaps matching TRBD1 (6 bases). V shed 7 bases and J shed 2 bases, with 20 bases lying between them. The CDR3 is 15 residues long. Per the germline V gene, CDR1 is SQVTM and CDR2 is ANQGSEA.

There are a few counts of this clonotype. The chain has TRBV2 and TRBJ2-2; a weak D match, TRBD2 (6 bases). The CDR3 runs to 16 residues. The V end lost 2 bases, the J end lost 4 bases, and 14 bases lay between the germline ends. From germline, CDR1 is SNHLY and CDR2 FYNNEI. The CDR3 is CASSENSGGSTGELFF. DNA for the CDR3: TGTGCCAGCAGTGAAAATTCCGGGGGAAGCACCGGGGAGCTGTTTTTT. The full variable domain, rest sourced from reference TRBV2 and TRBJ2-2, is EPEVTQTPSHQVTQMGQEVILRCVPISNHLYFYWYRQILGQKVEFLVSFYNNEISEKSEIFDDQFSVERPDGSNFTLKIRSTKLEDSAMYFCASSENSGGSTGELFFGEGSRLTVL.

Only a few counts were recorded for this clonotype. V gene TRBV7-3 combines with J gene TRBJ1-1; D is uncertain. V was shortened by 1 base and J by 4 bases, with 13 bases between the two germline ends. CDR1 is SGHTA and CDR2 is FQGTGA in the germline V gene. This CDR3 spans 15 amino acids. DNA for the CDR3: TGTGCCAGCAGCTTAAATCCGGGGAAGGGCACTGAAGCTTTCTTT. Translating gives CASSLNPGKGTEAFF.